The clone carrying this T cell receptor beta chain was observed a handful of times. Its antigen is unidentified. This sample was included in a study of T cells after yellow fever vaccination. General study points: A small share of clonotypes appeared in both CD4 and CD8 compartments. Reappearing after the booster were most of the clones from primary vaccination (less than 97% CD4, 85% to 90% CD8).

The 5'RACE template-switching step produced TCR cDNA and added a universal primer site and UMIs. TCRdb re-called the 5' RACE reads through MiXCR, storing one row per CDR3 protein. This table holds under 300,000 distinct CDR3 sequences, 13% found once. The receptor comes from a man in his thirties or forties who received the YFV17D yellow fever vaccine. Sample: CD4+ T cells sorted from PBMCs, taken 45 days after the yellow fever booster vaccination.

Here the CDR3 DNA reads TGTGCCATCAATGGGGGCTCAGATACGCAGTATTTT. This gives the protein CAINGGSDTQYF. This rearrangement joins TRBV10-3 to TRBJ2-3; weak D call: TRBD1 (6 bases). V lost 7 bases and J 4 bases, leaving 9 bases between the germline ends. The CDR3 is 12 amino acids. Germline CDR1 reads ENHRY; CDR2 reads SYGVKD.